Following are 10 T cell receptor beta chains from one sample sequenced in a study of T cell changes during pregnancy in multiple sclerosis. TCRdb keeps only in-frame clones here, not all; method: immunoSEQ multiplex PCR. Of 57,000 or so clones in the sample, over 75% were seen once. The source material was peripheral blood, sampled in the first trimester of pregnancy. These receptors were taken from a female donor with multiple sclerosis, enrolled in a pregnancy study.

The chain recombines TRBV29-1 with TRBJ2-1; 8 bases fit TRBD2. Germline CDR1 is SQVTM and CDR2 is ANQGSEA. This CDR3 is 14 amino acids long. V was pared by 0 bases and J by 3 bases, with 1 base of the junction left unmatched. Written as DNA, the CDR3 is TGCAGCGTTGAAGAAACTAGCGGCTACAATGAGCAGTTCTTC. The encoded protein is CSVEETSGYNEQFF.

This chain uses TRBV19 with TRBJ2-7; the D gene is possibly TRBD1 (5 bases). V lost 9 bases, J lost 4 bases, and 19 bases lay in between. This CDR3 contains 14 residues. The germline V gene encodes CDR1 LNHDA and CDR2 SQIVND (reference sequence). The CDR3 coding sequence is TGTGCCAGCTCTAAGGCAGGGTTTTATTACGAGCAGTACTTC. This codes for CASSKAGFYYEQYF.

The chain is built from TRBV27 and TRBJ2-7; D call uncertain. The CDR3 spans 14 residues. The germline V gene has CDR1 MNHEY and CDR2 SMNVEV (reference sequence). V lost 5 bases and J lost 2, with 13 bases in between. CDR3 residues: CASSPIGFPYEQYF. As DNA, the CDR3 is TGTGCCAGCAGTCCGATCGGGTTCCCCTACGAGCAGTACTTC.

The chain employs TRBV7-3 and TRBJ1-1; D unclear. Per germline, CDR1 SGHTA and CDR2 FQGTGA. V lost 5 bases and J 7 bases, leaving 14 bases between the germline ends. The CDR3 has 13 amino acids. The CDR3 nucleotides read TGTGCCAGCAGCGGCGAGGGCCCCCTTGAAGCTTTCTTT. The encoded protein is CASSGEGPLEAFF.

CDR3 coding DNA: TGTGCCAGTAGTATGAGGGAAGATACGCAGTATTTT. It yields the protein CASSMREDTQYF. The J gene is TRBJ2-3, the V gene TRBV19; tentative D call: TRBD2 (5 bases). This CDR3 contains 12 residues. CDR1 and CDR2 (germline): LNHDA, SQIVND (reference sequence). Trimming left V 3 bases short and J 5 bases short, with 6 bases between.

This clone showed up just a few times. The chain couples TRBV27 to TRBJ1-4; D is unclear. The CDR3 extends over 14 amino acids. V was pared by 4 bases and J by 0 bases, with 6 bases between. Germline CDR1 MNHEY, CDR2 SMNVEV (reference sequence). CDR3 coding DNA: TGTGCCAGCAGTTGGGCCACAACTAATGAAAAACTGTTTTTT. It yields the protein CASSWATTNEKLFF.

The V and J genes are TRBV7-9 and TRBJ1-5, with 7 bases identical to TRBD1. Germline trimming cut 3 bases from V and 7 bases from J; bases unmatched to any gene: 0. Germline loops: CDR1 SEHNR, CDR2 FQNEAQ (reference sequence). This CDR3 has 12 residues. The CDR3 protein is CASSLDRQPQHF. In DNA, the CDR3 is TGTGCCAGCAGCTTGGACAGGCAGCCCCAGCATTTT.

This chain connects TRBV14 to TRBJ2-7, with a possible D match to TRBD2 (5 bases). Deletions cut 5 bases from V and 1 base from J, with 12 bases between. CDR1 and CDR2 from the germline V gene are SGHDN and FVKESK. The CDR3 length is 14 residues. For the CDR3, the DNA is TGTGCCAGCAGCTACCAGGAGCGGTCCTACGAGCAGTACTTC. It specifies CASSYQERSYEQYF.

V gene TRBV25-1 combines with J gene TRBJ2-7, with 8 bases identical to TRBD2. Trimming cost V 3 bases and J 0 bases; bases outside gene matches: 10. The CDR3 has 17 residues. Germline lookup yields CDR1 MGHDK and CDR2 SYGVNS. The CDR3 loop reads CASSDGFGSGSSYEQYF. The CDR3 nucleotides are TGTGCCAGCAGTGATGGTTTTGGCAGCGGGAGCTCCTACGAGCAGTACTTC.

The V gene is TRBV6-5, the J gene TRBJ2-7; 7 positions agree with TRBD1. This CDR3 has 13 amino acids. Germline V gene lookup returns CDR1 MNHEY and CDR2 SVGAGI. V was clipped by 5 bases and J by 4 bases; unmatched bases: 5. The CDR3 protein is CASSDPTGYEQYF. The CDR3 coding sequence is TGTGCCAGCAGTGACCCGACAGGGTACGAGCAGTACTTC.